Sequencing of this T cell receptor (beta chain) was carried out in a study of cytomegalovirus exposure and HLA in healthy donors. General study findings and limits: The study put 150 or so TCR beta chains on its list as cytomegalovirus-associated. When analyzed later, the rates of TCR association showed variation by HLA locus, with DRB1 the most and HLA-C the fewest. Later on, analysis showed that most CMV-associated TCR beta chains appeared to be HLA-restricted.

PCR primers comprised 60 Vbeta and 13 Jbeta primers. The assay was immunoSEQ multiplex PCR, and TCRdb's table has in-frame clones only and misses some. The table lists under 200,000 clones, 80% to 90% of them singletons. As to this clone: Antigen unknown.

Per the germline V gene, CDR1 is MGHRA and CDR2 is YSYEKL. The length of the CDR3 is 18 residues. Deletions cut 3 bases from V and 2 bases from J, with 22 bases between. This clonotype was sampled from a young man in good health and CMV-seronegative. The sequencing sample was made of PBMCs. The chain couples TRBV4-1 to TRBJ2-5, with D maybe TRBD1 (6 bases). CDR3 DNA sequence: TGCGCCAGCAGCCATGGGGGCAGGGGAAGTTTTGAGCAAGAGACCCAGTACTTC. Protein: CASSHGGRGSFEQETQYF.